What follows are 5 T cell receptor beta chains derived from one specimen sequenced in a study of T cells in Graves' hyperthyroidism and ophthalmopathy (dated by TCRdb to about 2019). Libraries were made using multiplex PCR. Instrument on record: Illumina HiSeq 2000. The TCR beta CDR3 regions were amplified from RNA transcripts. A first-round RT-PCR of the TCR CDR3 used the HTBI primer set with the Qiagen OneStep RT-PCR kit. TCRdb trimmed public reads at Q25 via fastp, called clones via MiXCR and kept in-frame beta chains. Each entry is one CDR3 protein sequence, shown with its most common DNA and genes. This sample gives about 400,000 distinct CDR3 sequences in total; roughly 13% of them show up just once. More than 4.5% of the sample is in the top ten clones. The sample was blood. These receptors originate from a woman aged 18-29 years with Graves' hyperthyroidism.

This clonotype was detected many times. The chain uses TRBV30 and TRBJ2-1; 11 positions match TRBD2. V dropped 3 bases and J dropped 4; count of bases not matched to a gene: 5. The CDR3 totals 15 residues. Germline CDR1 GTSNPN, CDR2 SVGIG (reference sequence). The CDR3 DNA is TGTGCCTGGAGCACCGGGACTAGCGGTTACAATGAGCAGTTCTTC. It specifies CAWSTGTSGYNEQFF.

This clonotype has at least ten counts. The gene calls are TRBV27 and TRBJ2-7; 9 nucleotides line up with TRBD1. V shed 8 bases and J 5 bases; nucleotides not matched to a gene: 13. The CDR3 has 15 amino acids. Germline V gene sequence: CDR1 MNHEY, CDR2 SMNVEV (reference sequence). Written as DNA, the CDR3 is TGTGCCAGCTCAAGTCTTGGACAGGGGTGGGACGAGCAGTACTTC. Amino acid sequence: CASSSLGQGWDEQYF.

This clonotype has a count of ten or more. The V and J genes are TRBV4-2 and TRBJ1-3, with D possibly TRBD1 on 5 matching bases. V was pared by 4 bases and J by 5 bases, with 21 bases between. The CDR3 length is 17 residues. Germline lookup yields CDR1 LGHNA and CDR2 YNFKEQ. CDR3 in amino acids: CASSPHVPGPGRNTIYF. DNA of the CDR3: TGTGCCAGCAGCCCCCACGTGCCGGGGCCCGGCCGAAACACCATATATTTT.

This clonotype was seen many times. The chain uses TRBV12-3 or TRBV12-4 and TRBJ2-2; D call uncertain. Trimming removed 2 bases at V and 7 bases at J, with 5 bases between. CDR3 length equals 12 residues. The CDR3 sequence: CASSLTGGELFF. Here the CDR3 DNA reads TGTGCCAGCAGTTTAACGGGCGGGGAGCTGTTTTTT.

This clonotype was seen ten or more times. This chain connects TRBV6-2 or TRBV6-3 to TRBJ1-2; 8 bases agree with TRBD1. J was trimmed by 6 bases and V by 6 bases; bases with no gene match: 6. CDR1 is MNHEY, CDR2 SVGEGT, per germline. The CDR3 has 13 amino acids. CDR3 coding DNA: TGTGCCAGCAGCCAGACAGGGGTCCATGGCTACACCTTC. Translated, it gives CASSQTGVHGYTF.